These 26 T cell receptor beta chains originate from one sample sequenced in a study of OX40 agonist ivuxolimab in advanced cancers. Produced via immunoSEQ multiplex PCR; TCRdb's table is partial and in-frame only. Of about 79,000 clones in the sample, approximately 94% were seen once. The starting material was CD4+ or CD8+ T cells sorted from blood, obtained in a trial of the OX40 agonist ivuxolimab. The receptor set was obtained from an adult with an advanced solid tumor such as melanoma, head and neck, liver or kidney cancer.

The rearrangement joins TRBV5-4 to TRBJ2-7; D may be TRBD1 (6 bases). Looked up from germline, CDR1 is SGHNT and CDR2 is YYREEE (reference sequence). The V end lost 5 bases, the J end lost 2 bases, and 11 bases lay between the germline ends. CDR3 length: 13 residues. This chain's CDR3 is CASSRTGTYEQYF. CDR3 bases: TGTGCCAGCAGTCGTACAGGGACCTACGAGCAGTACTTC.

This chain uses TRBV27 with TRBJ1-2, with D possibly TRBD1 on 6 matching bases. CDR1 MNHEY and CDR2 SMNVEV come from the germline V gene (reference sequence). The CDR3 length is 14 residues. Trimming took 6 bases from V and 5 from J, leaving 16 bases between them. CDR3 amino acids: CASREGRGWYGYTF. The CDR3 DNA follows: TGTGCCAGCAGGGAAGGCAGGGGATGGTATGGCTACACCTTC.

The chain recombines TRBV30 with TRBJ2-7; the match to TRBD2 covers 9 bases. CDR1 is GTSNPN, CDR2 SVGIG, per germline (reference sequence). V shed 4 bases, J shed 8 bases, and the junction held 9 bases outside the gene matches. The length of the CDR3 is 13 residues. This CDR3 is CAWTSGDPTKQYF. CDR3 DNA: TGTGCCTGGACTAGCGGGGACCCTACGAAGCAGTACTTC.

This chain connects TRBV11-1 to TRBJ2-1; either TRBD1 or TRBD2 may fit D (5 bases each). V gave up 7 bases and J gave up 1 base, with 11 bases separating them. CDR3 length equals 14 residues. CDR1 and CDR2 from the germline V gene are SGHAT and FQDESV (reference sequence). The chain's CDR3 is CASTFEGSYNEQFF. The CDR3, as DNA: TGTGCCAGCACCTTCGAGGGGTCCTACAATGAGCAGTTCTTC.

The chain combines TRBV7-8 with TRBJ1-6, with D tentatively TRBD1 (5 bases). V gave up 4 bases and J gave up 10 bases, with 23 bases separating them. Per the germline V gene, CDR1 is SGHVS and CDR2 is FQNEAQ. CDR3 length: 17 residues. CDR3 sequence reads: CASSYRDAVYTRSPLHF. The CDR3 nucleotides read TGTGCCAGCAGCTACCGGGACGCAGTTTATACAAGATCACCCCTCCACTTT.

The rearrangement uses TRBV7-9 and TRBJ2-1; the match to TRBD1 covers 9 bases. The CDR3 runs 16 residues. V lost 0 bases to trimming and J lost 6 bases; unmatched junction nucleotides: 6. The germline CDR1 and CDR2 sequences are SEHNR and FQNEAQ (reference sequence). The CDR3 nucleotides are TGTGCCAGCAGCTTAGCGGGACAGGGTGTCACCAATGAGCAGTTCTTC. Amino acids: CASSLAGQGVTNEQFF.

Here the CDR3 DNA reads TGTGCCATCAGTGAGGAAAACGCCAATATGAACACTGAAGCTTTCTTT. This gives the protein CAISEENANMNTEAFF. The rearrangement joins TRBV10-3 to TRBJ1-1; no reliable D call. V gave up 2 bases and J gave up 0 bases, with 13 bases separating them. This CDR3 is 16 amino acids long. CDR1 and CDR2 from the germline V gene are ENHRY and SYGVKD.

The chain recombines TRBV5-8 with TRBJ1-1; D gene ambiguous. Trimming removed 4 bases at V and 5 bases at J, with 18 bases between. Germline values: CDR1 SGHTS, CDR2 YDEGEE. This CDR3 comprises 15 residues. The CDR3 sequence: CASSLGQVGYTEAFF. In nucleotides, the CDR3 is TGTGCCAGCAGCCTCGGGCAGGTGGGGTATACTGAAGCTTTCTTT.

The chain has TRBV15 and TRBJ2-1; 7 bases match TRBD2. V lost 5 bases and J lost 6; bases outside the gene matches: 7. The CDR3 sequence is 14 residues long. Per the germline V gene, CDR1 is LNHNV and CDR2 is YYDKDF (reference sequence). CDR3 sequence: CATSVQRDFNEQFF. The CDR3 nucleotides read TGTGCCACCAGCGTTCAGCGGGACTTCAATGAGCAGTTCTTC.

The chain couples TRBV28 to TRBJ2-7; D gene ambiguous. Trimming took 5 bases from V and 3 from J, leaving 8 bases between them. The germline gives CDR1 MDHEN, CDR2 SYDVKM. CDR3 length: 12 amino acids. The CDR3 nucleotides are TGTGCCAGCAGTCTCGACGTCTACGAGCAGTACTTC. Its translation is CASSLDVYEQYF.

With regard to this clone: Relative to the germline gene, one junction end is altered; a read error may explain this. For the CDR3, the DNA is TGCGCCAGCAGGCTGGGACCAGGAGAATCCTTCGAGCAGTACTTC. Translated: CASRLGPGESFEQYF. This sequence joins TRBV4-1 and TRBJ2-7; D is tentatively TRBD1 or TRBD2 (5 bases each). The CDR3 spans 15 residues. Germline CDR1 is MGHRA and CDR2 is YSYEKL.

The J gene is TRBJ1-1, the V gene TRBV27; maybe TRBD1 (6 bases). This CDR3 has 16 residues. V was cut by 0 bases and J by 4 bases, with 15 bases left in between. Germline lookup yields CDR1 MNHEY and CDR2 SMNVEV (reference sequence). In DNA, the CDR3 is TGTGCCAGCAGTTTATCGGGGGCAACTTGGAGCACTGAAGCTTTCTTT. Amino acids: CASSLSGATWSTEAFF.

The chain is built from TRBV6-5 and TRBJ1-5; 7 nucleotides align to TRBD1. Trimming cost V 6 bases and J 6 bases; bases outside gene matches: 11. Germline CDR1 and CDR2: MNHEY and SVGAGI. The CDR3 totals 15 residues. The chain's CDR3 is CASRDDRAARQPQHF. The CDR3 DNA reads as TGTGCCAGCAGAGATGACAGGGCTGCACGTCAGCCCCAGCATTTT.

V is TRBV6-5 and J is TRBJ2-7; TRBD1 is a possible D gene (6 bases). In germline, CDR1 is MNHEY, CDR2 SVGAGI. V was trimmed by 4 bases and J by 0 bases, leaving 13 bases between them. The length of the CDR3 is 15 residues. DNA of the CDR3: TGTGCCAGCAGTTCGGACAGAAAAATCTCCTACGAGCAGTACTTC. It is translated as CASSSDRKISYEQYF.

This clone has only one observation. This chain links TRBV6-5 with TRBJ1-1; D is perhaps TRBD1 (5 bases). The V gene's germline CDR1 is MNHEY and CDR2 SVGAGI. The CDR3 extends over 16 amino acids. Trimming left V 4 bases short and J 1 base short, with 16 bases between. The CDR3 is CASSLDYPTGNTEAFF. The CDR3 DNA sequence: TGTGCCAGCAGTTTAGACTACCCTACAGGGAACACTGAAGCTTTCTTT.

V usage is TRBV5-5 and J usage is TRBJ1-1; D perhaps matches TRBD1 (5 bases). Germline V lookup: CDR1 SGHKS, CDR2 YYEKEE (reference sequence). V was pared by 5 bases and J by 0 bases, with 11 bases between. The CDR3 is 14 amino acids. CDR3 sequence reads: CASRGTDLNTEAFF. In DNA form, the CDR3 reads TGTGCCAGCAGGGGGACGGACCTGAACACTGAAGCTTTCTTT.

As DNA, the CDR3 is TGTGCCAGCAGCCCAGGGGGGGTGCCAGATACGCAGTATTTT. Encoded protein: CASSPGGVPDTQYF. J is TRBJ2-3 and V is TRBV7-3, with D perhaps being TRBD1 or TRBD2 (7 bases each). In germline, CDR1 is SGHTA, CDR2 FQGTGA. With 5 bases removed from V and 4 bases from J, the gap between germline ends came to 13 bases. This CDR3 region has 14 residues.

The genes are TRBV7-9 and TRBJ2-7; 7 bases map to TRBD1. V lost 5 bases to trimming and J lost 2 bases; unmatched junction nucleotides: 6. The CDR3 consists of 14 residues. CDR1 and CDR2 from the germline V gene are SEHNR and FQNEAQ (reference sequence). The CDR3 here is CASSARDRAYEQYF. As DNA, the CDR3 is TGTGCCAGCAGCGCCAGGGACAGAGCCTACGAGCAGTACTTC. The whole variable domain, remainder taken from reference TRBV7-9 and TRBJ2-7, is DTGVSQNPRHKITKRGQNVTFRCDPISEHNRLYWYRQTLGQGPEFLTYFQNEAQLEKSRLLSDRFSAERPKGSFSTLEIQRTEQGDSAMYLCASSARDRAYEQYFGPGTRLTVT.

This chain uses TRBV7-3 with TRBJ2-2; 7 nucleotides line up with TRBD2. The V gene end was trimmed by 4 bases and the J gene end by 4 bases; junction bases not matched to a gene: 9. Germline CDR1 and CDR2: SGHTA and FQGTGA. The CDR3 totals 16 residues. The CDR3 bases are TGTGCCAGCAGCTCCCTGGGCGGGAGTTTCACCGGGGAGCTGTTTTTT. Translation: CASSSLGGSFTGELFF. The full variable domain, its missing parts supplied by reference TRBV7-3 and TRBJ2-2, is GAGVSQTPSNKVTEKGKYVELRCDPISGHTALYWYRQSLGQGPEFLIYFQGTGAADDSGLPNDRFFAVRPEGSVSTLKIQRTERGDSAVYLCASSSLGGSFTGELFFGEGSRLTVL.

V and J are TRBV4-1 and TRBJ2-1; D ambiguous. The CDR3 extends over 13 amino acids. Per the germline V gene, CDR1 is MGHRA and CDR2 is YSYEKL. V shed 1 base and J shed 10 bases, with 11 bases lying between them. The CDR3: CASSQVQEKEQFF. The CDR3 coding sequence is TGCGCCAGCAGCCAAGTCCAAGAAAAGGAGCAGTTCTTC.

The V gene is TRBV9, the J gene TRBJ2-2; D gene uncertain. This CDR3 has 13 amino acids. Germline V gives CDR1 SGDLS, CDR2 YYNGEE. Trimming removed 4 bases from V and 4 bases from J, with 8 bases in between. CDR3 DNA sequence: TGTGCCAGCAGCCAGTCGGGCACCGGGGAGCTGTTTTTT. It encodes CASSQSGTGELFF.

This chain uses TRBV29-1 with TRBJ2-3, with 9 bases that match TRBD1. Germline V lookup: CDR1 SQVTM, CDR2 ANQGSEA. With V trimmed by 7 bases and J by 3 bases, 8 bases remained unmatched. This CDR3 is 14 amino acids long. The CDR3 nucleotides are TGCAGCGCCAACAGGGGGCGATTGACAGATACGCAGTATTTT. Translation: CSANRGRLTDTQYF.

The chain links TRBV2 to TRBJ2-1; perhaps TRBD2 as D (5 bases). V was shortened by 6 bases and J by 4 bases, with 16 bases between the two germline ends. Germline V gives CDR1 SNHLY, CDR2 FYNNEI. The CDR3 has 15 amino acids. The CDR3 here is CASSRGLAPYNEQFF. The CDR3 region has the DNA TGTGCCAGCAGCCGAGGACTTGCCCCATACAATGAGCAGTTCTTC.

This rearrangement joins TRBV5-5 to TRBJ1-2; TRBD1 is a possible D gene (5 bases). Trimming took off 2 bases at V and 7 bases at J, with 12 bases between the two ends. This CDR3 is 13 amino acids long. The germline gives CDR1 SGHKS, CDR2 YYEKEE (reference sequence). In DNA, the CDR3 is TGTGCCAGCAGCTTCGGCGGGGCTGGTGGCTACACCTTC. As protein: CASSFGGAGGYTF.

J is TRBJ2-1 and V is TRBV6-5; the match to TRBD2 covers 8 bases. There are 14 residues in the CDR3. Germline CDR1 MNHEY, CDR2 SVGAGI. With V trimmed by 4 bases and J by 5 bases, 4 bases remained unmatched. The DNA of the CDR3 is TGTGCCAGCAGTTTCGGCGGGAGGAACAATGAGCAGTTCTTC. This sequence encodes CASSFGGRNNEQFF.

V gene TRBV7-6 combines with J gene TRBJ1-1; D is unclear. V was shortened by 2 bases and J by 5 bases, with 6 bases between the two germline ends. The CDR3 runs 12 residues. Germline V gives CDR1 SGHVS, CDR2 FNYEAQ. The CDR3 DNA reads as TGTGCCAGCAGCTTAAGGGAGACTGAAGCTTTCTTT. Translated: CASSLRETEAFF.